A selection of T cell receptor beta chains follows, all from one sample in a study of human T cells and chemical hapten exposure. TCRdb reprocessed the RACE reads with MiXCR, giving one entry per CDR3 protein. The sample contains some 180,000 distinct CDR3 sequences, around 20% of which appear only once. Sample: whole blood, taken in connection with sensitization to the hapten diphenylcyclopropenone (DPC). These receptors came from a woman in her fifties or sixties with alopecia areata. Some clones in this sample may be carry-over from other donors' samples. The CDR3 runs from the conserved cysteine through the conserved F or W. The D gene is left open where the match is weak. Clone size, where shown, is once, few, many, or a class for clones that have expanded.

v_gene: TRBV4-1
d_gene: TRBD1
abundance: few
j_gene: TRBJ1-5
CDR3nt: TGCGCCAGCAGCCAACTGGACAGGGGGGGACAGCCCCAGCATTTT
CDR3aa: CASSQLDRGGQPQHF

v_gene: TRBV2
d_gene: TRBD1
abundance: few
j_gene: TRBJ1-2
CDR3nt: TGTGCCAAGGGAGGGGGCCGTGGTGGCTACACCTTC
CDR3aa: CAKGGGRGGYTF

v_gene: TRBV12-3/TRBV12-4
d_gene: -
abundance: few
j_gene: TRBJ2-7
CDR3nt: TGTGCCAGCAGTTTTTCCGGGGGCTACGAGCAGTACTTC
CDR3aa: CASSFSGGYEQYF

v_gene: TRBV5-1
d_gene: -
abundance: -
j_gene: TRBJ1-3
CDR3nt: TGCGCCAGCAGAGGGAGCGAGGACCGCTCTGGAAACACCATATATTTT
CDR3aa: CASRGSEDRSGNTIYF

v_gene: TRBV29-1
d_gene: -
abundance: -
j_gene: TRBJ2-1
CDR3nt: TGCAGCGTTGAAGTCCTGGGCGCCCGAGGCAATGAGCAGTTCTTC
CDR3aa: CSVEVLGARGNEQFF

v_gene: TRBV30
d_gene: -
abundance: -
j_gene: TRBJ1-3
CDR3nt: TGTGCCTGGAGTCTCGGGATTCCTGGAAACACCATATATTTT
CDR3aa: CAWSLGIPGNTIYF

v_gene: TRBV4-1
d_gene: -
abundance: -
j_gene: TRBJ1-1
CDR3nt: TGCGCCAGCAGCCACGACCAGGGGCCTGAAGCTTTCTTT
CDR3aa: CASSHDQGPEAFF

v_gene: TRBV29-1
d_gene: -
abundance: -
j_gene: TRBJ2-5
CDR3nt: TGCAGCGTTATGGGCGGGTCCCCAGAGACCCAGTACTTC
CDR3aa: CSVMGGSPETQYF

v_gene: TRBV7-2
d_gene: TRBD2
abundance: few
j_gene: TRBJ2-3
CDR3nt: TGTGCCAGCAGCCGAAGAGTCGGGGCTAGCGGGAGAACGTCAGATACGCAGTATTTT
CDR3aa: CASSRRVGASGRTSDTQYF

v_gene: TRBV19
d_gene: -
abundance: -
j_gene: TRBJ2-7
CDR3nt: TGTGCCAGTAGTAGACGGACAGAAAACGAGCAGTACTTC
CDR3aa: CASSRRTENEQYF

v_gene: TRBV20-1
d_gene: -
abundance: -
j_gene: TRBJ1-6
CDR3nt: TGCAGTGCTACCAGGGACTCCTATAATTCACCCCTCCACTTT
CDR3aa: CSATRDSYNSPLHF

v_gene: TRBV20-1
d_gene: TRBD2
abundance: few
j_gene: TRBJ2-7
CDR3nt: TGCAGTGCTAGAGAGTTGTTTATGTCCGGGAGGGTCAACGAGCAGTACTTC
CDR3aa: CSARELFMSGRVNEQYF

v_gene: TRBV7-9
d_gene: TRBD1
abundance: -
j_gene: TRBJ2-1
CDR3nt: TGTGCCAGCAGCTCCCGGGACAGGGTGCTGGATGAGCAGTTCTTC
CDR3aa: CASSSRDRVLDEQFF

v_gene: TRBV5-5
d_gene: -
abundance: few
j_gene: TRBJ2-1
CDR3nt: TGTGCCAGCAGCTTGGAGATAATGACCTCCTACAATGAGCAGTTCTTC
CDR3aa: CASSLEIMTSYNEQFF

v_gene: TRBV20-1
d_gene: TRBD2
abundance: few
j_gene: TRBJ2-7
CDR3nt: TGCAGTGCTGCACCTAGCGGGCTCGTCTACTTC
CDR3aa: CSAAPSGLVYF

v_gene: TRBV3-1
d_gene: TRBD1
abundance: few
j_gene: TRBJ1-1
CDR3nt: TGTGCCAGCAGCCAGGCAGGACAGGGCACTGAAGCTTTCTTT
CDR3aa: CASSQAGQGTEAFF

v_gene: TRBV7-3
d_gene: TRBD2
abundance: -
j_gene: TRBJ2-7
CDR3nt: TGTGCCAGCAGCTTAGAGGCTAGCGGGCGATACGAGCAGTACTTC
CDR3aa: CASSLEASGRYEQYF

v_gene: TRBV12-3/TRBV12-4
d_gene: -
abundance: -
j_gene: TRBJ2-3
CDR3nt: TGTGCCAGCAGTTTAGTCGGCGGTGGCAGGGGAAGTACAGATACGCAGTATTTT
CDR3aa: CASSLVGGGRGSTDTQYF

v_gene: TRBV11-2
d_gene: -
abundance: once
j_gene: TRBJ1-3
CDR3nt: TGTGCCAGCAGCTTAGGTCCCGTTGGCTCTGGAAACACCATATATTTT
CDR3aa: CASSLGPVGSGNTIYF

v_gene: TRBV6-6
d_gene: TRBD1
abundance: -
j_gene: TRBJ1-1
CDR3nt: TGTGCCAGCAGTTACTCCGGGACAGGGGCTGGCACTGAAGCTTTCTTT
CDR3aa: CASSYSGTGAGTEAFF

v_gene: TRBV20-1
d_gene: TRBD1
abundance: few
j_gene: TRBJ1-1
CDR3nt: TGCAGTGCTAGGGGGGGACAGTTGAACACTGAAGCTTTCTTT
CDR3aa: CSARGGQLNTEAFF

v_gene: TRBV7-8
d_gene: -
abundance: -
j_gene: TRBJ2-1
CDR3nt: TGTGCCAGCAGCTTAGTTCGCATCGATGAGCAGTTCTTC
CDR3aa: CASSLVRIDEQFF

v_gene: TRBV6-6
d_gene: -
abundance: -
j_gene: TRBJ2-1
CDR3nt: TGTGCCAGCAGTTACCCCCCCCGCGCAGGGTCAGGGGATGAGCAGTTCTTC
CDR3aa: CASSYPPRAGSGDEQFF

v_gene: TRBV20-1
d_gene: -
abundance: -
j_gene: TRBJ2-3
CDR3nt: TGCAGTGCTAGTTCCAGCGGCCTCGATACGCAGTATTTT
CDR3aa: CSASSSGLDTQYF

v_gene: TRBV5-6
d_gene: -
abundance: -
j_gene: TRBJ2-5
CDR3nt: TGTGCCAGCAGCTTGGTGGCTATTGCAGAGACCCAGTACTTC
CDR3aa: CASSLVAIAETQYF

v_gene: TRBV20-1
d_gene: -
abundance: few
j_gene: TRBJ1-3
CDR3nt: TGCAGTGCTAGAGGCGGGTCTGGAAACACCATATATTTT
CDR3aa: CSARGGSGNTIYF

v_gene: TRBV3-1
d_gene: -
abundance: many
j_gene: TRBJ2-3
CDR3nt: TGTGCCAGCAGCCAAGGATGGGAGGCAGATACGCAGTATTTT
CDR3aa: CASSQGWEADTQYF

v_gene: TRBV10-3
d_gene: -
abundance: -
j_gene: TRBJ1-3
CDR3nt: TGTGCCATCAGAGCCAGAAACAACTCTGGAAACACCATATATTTT
CDR3aa: CAIRARNNSGNTIYF

v_gene: TRBV10-3
d_gene: -
abundance: few
j_gene: TRBJ2-3
CDR3nt: TGTGCCATCACCTCCGGGACGGCTAGCACAGATACGCAGTATTTT
CDR3aa: CAITSGTASTDTQYF

v_gene: TRBV7-2
d_gene: -
abundance: -
j_gene: TRBJ2-5
CDR3nt: TGTGCCAGCAGCCCCCCCCATGAGACCCAGTACTTC
CDR3aa: CASSPPHETQYF

v_gene: TRBV5-4
d_gene: -
abundance: -
j_gene: TRBJ1-2
CDR3nt: TGTGCCAGCAGCTTGGACCCGGCTTCTAAGACTATCGGCTATGGCTACACCTTC
CDR3aa: CASSLDPASKTIGYGYTF

v_gene: TRBV10-2
d_gene: -
abundance: few
j_gene: TRBJ1-3
CDR3nt: TGCGCCAGCGGGGACATCAGAAACACCATATATTTT
CDR3aa: CASGDIRNTIYF

v_gene: TRBV5-1
d_gene: -
abundance: -
j_gene: TRBJ2-6
CDR3nt: TGCGCCAGCAGCTTGGGGCAGGGATTATACGGGGCCAACGTCCTGACTTTC
CDR3aa: CASSLGQGLYGANVLTF

v_gene: TRBV20-1
d_gene: TRBD2
abundance: -
j_gene: TRBJ2-1
CDR3nt: TGCAGTGCATATAACCCCGGGACTAGCGGGAAGGAGGAGCAGTTCTTC
CDR3aa: CSAYNPGTSGKEEQFF

v_gene: TRBV20-1
d_gene: -
abundance: -
j_gene: TRBJ1-2
CDR3nt: TGCAGTGCTAGAGGTCAGAACTATGGCTACACCTTC
CDR3aa: CSARGQNYGYTF

v_gene: TRBV9
d_gene: TRBD2
abundance: -
j_gene: TRBJ2-1
CDR3nt: TGTGCCAGCAGCGTAGCTAGCGGACTAGCGGAGTACAATGAGCAGTTCTTC
CDR3aa: CASSVASGLAEYNEQFF

v_gene: TRBV11-2
d_gene: -
abundance: -
j_gene: TRBJ2-1
CDR3nt: TGTGCCAGCAGCTTAGGGGGCAGCGGTGAGCAGTTCTTC
CDR3aa: CASSLGGSGEQFF

v_gene: TRBV21-1
d_gene: -
abundance: few
j_gene: TRBJ2-1
CDR3nt: TGTGCCAGCAGCTCGAAGGGGGAGCACAATGAGCAGTTCTTC
CDR3aa: CASSSKGEHNEQFF

v_gene: TRBV4-2
d_gene: -
abundance: many
j_gene: TRBJ2-1
CDR3nt: TGTGCCAGCAGCCAACCTCTGACTGGCTATGCTGAGCAGTTCTTC
CDR3aa: CASSQPLTGYAEQFF

v_gene: TRBV6-5
d_gene: -
abundance: -
j_gene: TRBJ1-6
CDR3nt: TGTGCCAGCAGTTACTCTGACGGGAATAATTCACCCCTCCACTTT
CDR3aa: CASSYSDGNNSPLHF

v_gene: TRBV20-1
d_gene: -
abundance: few
j_gene: TRBJ1-3
CDR3nt: TGCAGTGCTGGACACTCTGGAAACACCATATATTTT
CDR3aa: CSAGHSGNTIYF

v_gene: TRBV28
d_gene: -
abundance: -
j_gene: TRBJ2-7
CDR3nt: TGTGCCAGCAGCAGGAGGGAGCGACGCTACGAGCAGTACTTC
CDR3aa: CASSRRERRYEQYF

v_gene: TRBV10-3
d_gene: -
abundance: many
j_gene: TRBJ1-3
CDR3nt: TGTGCCATCAGTGAGCCCTCGGGAAACACCATATATTTT
CDR3aa: CAISEPSGNTIYF

v_gene: TRBV5-5
d_gene: -
abundance: -
j_gene: TRBJ1-1
CDR3nt: TGTGCCAGCACCCTACGAGGGGGAACGACTGAAGCTTTCTTT
CDR3aa: CASTLRGGTTEAFF

v_gene: TRBV12-3/TRBV12-4
d_gene: -
abundance: few
j_gene: TRBJ2-3
CDR3nt: TGTGCCAGCAGCCGAGACCCCAGCACAGATACGCAGTATTTT
CDR3aa: CASSRDPSTDTQYF

v_gene: TRBV21-1
d_gene: -
abundance: few
j_gene: TRBJ1-1
CDR3nt: TGTGCCAGCAGCAAAGCGCAGGGGACAGGGGGCGGCAACACTGAAGCTTTCTTT
CDR3aa: CASSKAQGTGGGNTEAFF

v_gene: TRBV3-1
d_gene: TRBD1
abundance: -
j_gene: TRBJ1-1
CDR3nt: TGTGCCAGCAGCCGCATTGACAGGGGCACTGAAGCTTTCTTT
CDR3aa: CASSRIDRGTEAFF

v_gene: TRBV20-1
d_gene: -
abundance: -
j_gene: TRBJ2-5
CDR3nt: TGCAGTGCTAGACCCCATGGGCCCAGTGTAAAGACCCAGTACTTC
CDR3aa: CSARPHGPSVKTQYF

v_gene: TRBV7-2
d_gene: -
abundance: -
j_gene: TRBJ2-3
CDR3nt: TGTGCCAGCATTCTCTCGGGACTCAGCACAGATACGCAGTATTTT
CDR3aa: CASILSGLSTDTQYF

v_gene: TRBV9
d_gene: -
abundance: few
j_gene: TRBJ2-1
CDR3nt: TGTGCCAGCAGCCCAGGCATCGTGGGGAGGCGGTCCTACAATGAGCAGTTCTTC
CDR3aa: CASSPGIVGRRSYNEQFF

v_gene: TRBV18
d_gene: -
abundance: -
j_gene: TRBJ1-3
CDR3nt: TGTGCCAGCTCCGAGAACCCTGCCAGCTCTGGAAACACCATATATTTT
CDR3aa: CASSENPASSGNTIYF

v_gene: TRBV5-1
d_gene: TRBD1
abundance: -
j_gene: TRBJ2-7
CDR3nt: TGCGCCAGCAGCCAACATCCCGGGACAGATTCCTACGAGCAGTACTTC
CDR3aa: CASSQHPGTDSYEQYF

v_gene: TRBV20-1
d_gene: -
abundance: -
j_gene: TRBJ2-5
CDR3nt: TGCAGTTCCCAGGAGGGAGTAGAGACCCAGTACTTC
CDR3aa: CSSQEGVETQYF

v_gene: TRBV4-1
d_gene: -
abundance: -
j_gene: TRBJ2-2
CDR3nt: TGCGCCAGCAGCCAAGAGGGGGGTTTGGCCGGGGAGCTGTTTTTT
CDR3aa: CASSQEGGLAGELFF

v_gene: TRBV24-1
d_gene: -
abundance: -
j_gene: TRBJ2-3
CDR3nt: TGTGCCACCAGTTTAAGAACAGATACGCAGTATTTT
CDR3aa: CATSLRTDTQYF

v_gene: TRBV7-7
d_gene: TRBD2
abundance: -
j_gene: TRBJ2-3
CDR3nt: TGTGCTAGCAGCCCGGGACTAGTACCTCAAGATACGCAGTATTTT
CDR3aa: CASSPGLVPQDTQYF

v_gene: TRBV18
d_gene: -
abundance: -
j_gene: TRBJ2-7
CDR3nt: TGTGCCAGCTCCGGAGGGGGGAACGCCTACGAGCAGTACTTC
CDR3aa: CASSGGGNAYEQYF